These 13 T cell receptor beta chains were sequenced from one sample in a study of PD-1 blockade in classical Hodgkin lymphoma. Every single patient, without exception, relapsed after autologous stem cell transplantation, and brentuximab vedotin exposure varied. Some clones are missing from TCRdb's copy, which holds only in-frame ones; the method was immunoSEQ multiplex PCR. This repertoire shows over 90,000 clones, about 88% found once; its top ten account for 9.5% to 12%. The source material was peripheral blood mononuclear cells (PBMCs), sampled before the second cycle of nivolumab. The receptors originated from a human donor with classical Hodgkin lymphoma.

The rearrangement joins TRBV19 to TRBJ1-3; D gene ambiguous. V was clipped by 0 bases and J by 7 bases, with 10 bases between them. Looked up from germline, CDR1 is LNHDA and CDR2 is SQIVND (reference sequence). The CDR3 is 14 amino acids. The CDR3 nucleotides are TGTGCCAGTAGTATAGAGTTACCAGCGAACACCATATATTTT. Translating gives CASSIELPANTIYF.

The rearrangement links TRBV19 to TRBJ1-2; weak D call: TRBD1 (5 bases). The CDR3 sequence is 14 residues long. V lost 6 bases to trimming and J lost 4 bases, with 15 bases between them. Per the germline V gene, CDR1 is LNHDA and CDR2 is SQIVND (reference sequence). CDR3 residues: CASSRDGFFYGYTF. The CDR3 DNA follows: TGTGCCAGTAGCCGGGACGGGTTTTTCTATGGCTACACCTTC.

Here the CDR3 DNA reads TGTGCCAGCAGGAACAATGGCTACACCTTC. Amino acid sequence: CASRNNGYTF. V and J are TRBV28 and TRBJ1-2; D is undetermined. V shed 6 bases and J shed 6 bases, with 5 bases lying between them. This CDR3 contains 10 residues. CDR1 is MDHEN and CDR2 is SYDVKM in the germline V gene.

This chain uses TRBV7-2 with TRBJ2-2, with unresolved D. This CDR3 has 14 residues. Looked up from germline, CDR1 is SGHTA and CDR2 is FQGNSA. Trimming shortened V by 0 bases and J by 1 base, and 3 bases separated the two germline ends. The CDR3 sequence: CASSLAGNTGELFF. The CDR3 region has the DNA TGTGCCAGCAGCTTAGCGGGGAACACCGGGGAGCTGTTTTTT.

The chain combines TRBV28 with TRBJ2-5; TRBD2 matches at 15 bases. From germline, CDR1 is MDHEN and CDR2 SYDVKM. V shed 5 bases, J shed 3 bases, and the junction held 22 bases outside the gene matches. There are 22 residues in the CDR3. The CDR3 is CASSQYSAFRTSGGERKETQYF. The CDR3 DNA follows: TGTGCCAGCAGTCAATATAGCGCTTTTCGGACTAGCGGGGGGGAGAGAAAAGAGACCCAGTACTTC.

V usage is TRBV15 and J usage is TRBJ1-1, with TRBD1 as a possible D gene (6 bases). V was clipped by 6 bases and J by 1 base, with 15 bases between them. Germline V gives CDR1 LNHNV, CDR2 YYDKDF (reference sequence). CDR3 length: 15 residues. In nucleotides, the CDR3 is TGTGCCACCAGTCGGACAGCGATGTGGAACACTGAAGCTTTCTTT. Its protein product is CATSRTAMWNTEAFF. Drawing the rest from reference TRBV15 and TRBJ1-1, the complete variable domain is DAMVIQNPRYQVTQFGKPVTLSCSQTLNHNVMYWYQQKSSQAPKLLFHYYDKDFNNEADTPDNFQSRRPNTSFCFLDIRSPGLGDTAMYLCATSRTAMWNTEAFFGQGTRLTVV.

The chain carries TRBV5-1 and TRBJ2-1; D may be TRBD1 or TRBD2 (5 bases each). The CDR3 runs 14 residues. Germline lookup yields CDR1 SGHRS and CDR2 YFSETQ. Trimming left V 4 bases short and J 10 bases short, with 18 bases between. CDR3 sequence (DNA): TGCGCCAGCAGCCGAACCGGGGCCGAAGGGGAGCAGTTCTTC. The encoded protein is CASSRTGAEGEQFF.

V gene TRBV6-6 combines with J gene TRBJ1-4; D remains unclear. The V end lost 2 bases, the J end lost 4 bases, and 11 bases lay between the germline ends. The CDR3 consists of 15 residues. Germline-derived CDR1 and CDR2 are MNHNY and SVGAGI (reference sequence). The CDR3 nucleotides read TGTGCCAGCAGTTACCAGAGGGAGAATAATGAAAAACTGTTTTTT. This gives the protein CASSYQRENNEKLFF.

The gene calls are TRBV10-3 and TRBJ2-1; no firm D call. The CDR3 has 14 residues. The V gene's germline CDR1 is ENHRY and CDR2 SYGVKD. Trimming shortened V by 7 bases and J by 5 bases, and 15 bases separated the two germline ends. CDR3 bases: TGTGCCATCAAGAGAGATCCGGTCGACAATGAGCAGTTCTTC. Protein sequence: CAIKRDPVDNEQFF.

The chain joins TRBV7-2 to TRBJ1-1; no reliable D call. Trimming took off 0 bases at V and 3 bases at J, with 5 bases between the two ends. Germline lookup yields CDR1 SGHTA and CDR2 FQGNSA. The CDR3 totals 13 residues. The CDR3 coding sequence is TGTGCCAGCAGCTTAGCGTGGTACACTGAAGCTTTCTTT. It translates to CASSLAWYTEAFF.

The V gene is TRBV28, the J gene TRBJ1-2, with D perhaps matching TRBD1 (5 bases). The CDR3 has 15 residues. CDR1 is MDHEN, CDR2 SYDVKM, per germline. Trimming cost V 10 bases and J 4 bases, with 22 bases left between them. CDR3 sequence reads: CATVARDRGVYGYTF. The CDR3 nucleotides are TGTGCCACCGTCGCCCGGGACCGGGGGGTCTATGGCTACACCTTC.

This clone has more than one count but fewer than ten. J is TRBJ2-1 and V is TRBV11-2, with TRBD2 matching 12 bases. The CDR3 covers 16 residues. V shed 3 bases and J 9 bases; nucleotides not matched to a gene: 9. Germline-derived CDR1 and CDR2 are SGHAT and FQNNGV. The CDR3 loop is CASSFLRALAGGEQFF. CDR3 nucleotides: TGTGCCAGCAGCTTCCTCCGGGCACTAGCGGGGGGTGAGCAGTTCTTC.

The chain recombines TRBV14 with TRBJ1-4; possible D gene TRBD1, 5 bases. The CDR3 has 13 amino acids. The V gene lost 5 bases and the J gene lost 8 bases, with 12 bases spanning the gap. Germline lookup yields CDR1 SGHDN and CDR2 FVKESK. CDR3 DNA: TGTGCCAGCAGCTTCACAGGCGGGGAAAAACTGTTTTTT. As protein: CASSFTGGEKLFF.